This TCR beta chain was identified in a study of shared clonotypes between healthy human individuals (dated by TCRdb to 2019 to 2021). At the level of the whole study: Two women and a few men aged 18 to 49 years were included in the cohort. For each donor, three plates each were used for CD4 naive and CD4 memory, two plates were used for CD8 naive, and one plate was used for CD8 memory. The study deeply sequenced blood TCR repertoires of about 5 healthy adults to estimate repertoire size and the extent of clonotype sharing between individuals. Libraries were prepared and TCR repertoires were sequenced by different laboratories using diverse techniques, in order to increase sequencing depth and limit assay-specific biases. Between about 0.8 and 9 billion PBMCs per donor were obtained by leukapheresis. The study at large found these results: Clonotypes shared by all four sorted-subset donors showed higher generation probabilities than non-shared clonotypes. Even with the large sequencing depth, rarefaction of the sorted-subset datasets indicated that sequencing was incomplete. Because the study included only a small number of donors, the genetic and exposure-history diversity represented was limited. Naive subsets generally had larger estimated clonotype richness than memory subsets did. Sampling was limited to blood, and TCR repertoires in tissue likely differ from TCR repertoires in blood. Based on pairwise subsampling, the degree of clonotype sharing among donors was expected to be affected by sequencing depth. When four donors were compared, the shared fraction of clonotypes was roughly 4.8% for naive CD4, more than 3% for naive CD8, roughly 2.5% for memory CD4, and roughly 0.4% for memory CD8.

Using the deep immunoSEQ assay, TCR CDR3 regions were amplified from genomic DNA by multiplex PCR. Extracted genomic DNA from each cell subset was distributed evenly across all wells of several immunoSEQ 96-well plates, and each plate was treated as a replicate. Each replicate PCR for sorted subsets received about 210 ng genomic DNA, equal to roughly 33,000 T cell genomes. The purified libraries were quantified using a Qubit 3.0 fluorometer, sized with a Bioanalyzer 2100, and then quantified again using the KAPA Library Quantification kit. Every immunoSEQ 96-well plate was sequenced on a separate single-read 150-cycle Illumina NextSeq 550 flow cell. On the study's bioinformatics: Because only junctional sequences without quality scores were contained in the immunoSEQ output, filtering matching that applied to full-length reads could not be performed. To assign V/J genes and CDR3, sequences were annotated using PyIR, a Python wrapper for IgBLAST v1.9, with IMGT germline references. Reads were filtered out if the reads had weak V/J assignments (E-value above 1e-6), no CDR3, stop codons, out-of-frame junctions, or ambiguous translated residues. V3J clonotypes were defined as sequences sharing an identical inferred V gene, J gene, and CDR3 amino acid sequence. Percentage overlap between repertoires was calculated by dividing the number of shared unique clonotypes by the size of the smaller repertoire. Richness of each repertoire was evaluated using RTK rarefaction, the Chao1 estimator, and Recon v2.1 estimates of unobserved clonotypes. For all TCRbeta clonotypes obtained by the gDNA method from a handful of donors, generation probabilities were computed with OLGA. This is the immuneACCESS table as TCRdb keeps it, with only in-frame sequences that have V and J called. A part of the clones is gone; compared with another copy, unresolved V genes explain less than half, and the rest is unexplained. Clonal size and the V and J genes are those of that table, whereas D and trimming came from the DNA. Present in this sample are some 1 million clones, approximately 68% of which were seen just once. Of the sample, over 1.3% falls within the top ten clones.

As concerns this clone: What antigen it recognizes has not been identified. No base quality values were provided; no much bigger clone lies one nucleotide off.

V and J lose 0 bases and 4 bases, and a span of 12 bases separates them. The CDR3, cysteine through phenylalanine, is 15 amino acids long. This entry keeps only the CDR3 DNA: 45 bases, framed from base 1. From the germline V gene (reference sequence), CDR1 is LNHDA and CDR2 is SQIVND. The donors were healthy, HIV-negative adults who had no recently reported acute infections or vaccinations. Every donor was a Caucasian adult residing in Nashville, Tennessee, USA. CD4+ T cells were enriched through magnetic negative selection, after which naive cells were positively selected on CD45RA and the remaining negative fraction served as the memory subset. After blood collection by leukapheresis, PBMCs were isolated using Ficoll-Histopaque density gradient centrifugation and then cryopreserved in the vapor phase of liquid nitrogen. Analytical flow cytometry was used to check the purity and quantity of every magnetically sorted T cell population. Each sorted fraction had its genomic DNA isolated and then quantified by UV absorbance on a Nanodrop 2000c.

The TCR comes from a man aged 18 to 29 in good health. The V and J genes are TRBV19 and TRBJ2-5; no D gene can be assigned with confidence. The source material was memory CD4+ T cells sorted from blood. According to the study, the label for this sample's cell subset or site signals: CD45RA-negative fraction. The CDR3 reads CASSIDLSDLETQYF. Here is the DNA: TGTGCCAGTAGTATAGATCTATCCGATTTAGAGACCCAGTACTTC.